This is a list of T cell receptor beta chains from one sample in a study of T-cell memory formation after mild COVID-19. TCRdb re-analysed the 5' RACE reads in MiXCR, keeping a single row per CDR3 protein. The repertoire includes about 110,000 distinct CDR3 sequences, about an eighth of them detected once, and about 39% sits in the top ten. The sequencing sample was made of PBMCs or a T cell subset sorted from them (not recorded which). Receptor source: a man between 18 and 35 years old who had mild COVID-19 (a few samples of this study predate the infection). Cell type and time point are not known. The CDR3 runs from the conserved cysteine through the conserved F or W. The order of the fields is J gene, D gene, clone size, V gene, CDR3 DNA, CDR3 protein. The D gene is left open where the match is weak. Size values are once, few and many counts, or a class for expanded clones, and some rows have none.

J: TRBJ2-1; D: NA; size: few; V: TRBV7-2; DNA: TGTGCCAGCAGCTTAGAAGTGCCGGGGATTGATGAGCAGTTCTTC; CDR3: CASSLEVPGIDEQFF
J: TRBJ2-5; D: TRBD1; size: few; V: TRBV29-1; DNA: TGCAGCGTTGACGGGACAGGGAGCCAAGAGACCCAGTACTTC; CDR3: CSVDGTGSQETQYF
J: TRBJ2-7; D: TRBD1; size: many; V: TRBV6-5; DNA: TGTGCCAGCGTGGGGACAGGGGCCTACGAGCAGTACTTC; CDR3: CASVGTGAYEQYF
J: TRBJ2-1; D: TRBD2; size: many; V: TRBV6-6; DNA: TGTGCCAGCAGCCAGGGACTAGCTTACAATGAGCAGTTCTTC; CDR3: CASSQGLAYNEQFF
J: TRBJ2-5; D: NA; size: NA; V: TRBV18; DNA: TGTGCCAGCTCACCATCGGAAGAGACCCAGTACTTC; CDR3: CASSPSEETQYF
J: TRBJ1-1; D: NA; size: few; V: TRBV4-2; DNA: TGTGCCAGCAGCCAAGAGTACACGGGGGGCCTTAGGGAAGCTTTCTTT; CDR3: CASSQEYTGGLREAFF
J: TRBJ2-3; D: TRBD1; size: NA; V: TRBV5-6; DNA: TGTGCCAGCACCACACGGACGGGACAGACAACAGATACGCAGTATTTT; CDR3: CASTTRTGQTTDTQYF
J: TRBJ2-3; D: TRBD2; size: many; V: TRBV6-5; DNA: TGTGCCAGCAGTCGACTAGCGGAGATCGCAGATACGCAGTATTTT; CDR3: CASSRLAEIADTQYF
J: TRBJ1-2; D: TRBD1; size: few; V: TRBV28; DNA: TGTGCCAGCAGTTTTCCGGGACAGGGAAGCGGCTACACCTTC; CDR3: CASSFPGQGSGYTF
J: TRBJ2-3; D: TRBD2; size: NA; V: TRBV6-5; DNA: TGTGCCAGCAGTTACGGGCTAGCGGGGGGGGGAGATACGCAGTATTTT; CDR3: CASSYGLAGGGDTQYF
J: TRBJ1-1; D: NA; size: NA; V: TRBV5-1; DNA: TGCGCCAGCAGCTCGCCGGACTCGGTTCTTACTGAAGCTTTCTTT; CDR3: CASSSPDSVLTEAFF
J: TRBJ2-1; D: NA; size: many; V: TRBV19; DNA: TGTGCCAGTAGTCGCTACAATGAGCAGTTCTTC; CDR3: CASSRYNEQFF
J: TRBJ2-3; D: NA; size: few; V: TRBV7-3; DNA: TGTGCCAGCAGCTTGTCTCACGGGGTGGCGGATACGCAGTATTTT; CDR3: CASSLSHGVADTQYF
J: TRBJ2-1; D: NA; size: NA; V: TRBV7-3; DNA: TGTGCCAGCAGCTCCGAAGGGGTAGAGCAGTTCTTC; CDR3: CASSSEGVEQFF
J: TRBJ2-2; D: TRBD2; size: NA; V: TRBV20-1; DNA: TGCAGTGCACCTCTGCCGGGGGGGCGGTCCGGGGAGCTGTTTTTT; CDR3: CSAPLPGGRSGELFF
J: TRBJ1-1; D: NA; size: few; V: TRBV28; DNA: TGTGCCAGCAGTGCCCGACACGAAGCTTTCTTT; CDR3: CASSARHEAFF
J: TRBJ2-3; D: TRBD2; size: few; V: TRBV7-9; DNA: TGTGCCAGCAGCTTAGCGGAGCGGGGGGCCCCCTTAGATACGCAGTATTTT; CDR3: CASSLAERGAPLDTQYF
J: TRBJ2-7; D: TRBD1; size: many; V: TRBV27; DNA: TGTGCCAGCAGGGGGGGACAGGGCTACGAGCAGTACTTC; CDR3: CASRGGQGYEQYF
J: TRBJ1-1; D: NA; size: few; V: TRBV2; DNA: TGTGCCAGCAGTATTCCTCTGGCCACGACCTCTTACACTGAAGCTTTCTTT; CDR3: CASSIPLATTSYTEAFF
J: TRBJ2-7; D: NA; size: NA; V: TRBV6-2/TRBV6-3; DNA: TGTGCCAGCAGTTACCCTATGGGAAGCTCCTACGAGCAGTACTTC; CDR3: CASSYPMGSSYEQYF
J: TRBJ1-2; D: NA; size: few; V: TRBV2; DNA: TGTGCCAGCAGTGCGCGAGACACGGTCCCCTGGGGCTACACCTTC; CDR3: CASSARDTVPWGYTF
J: TRBJ1-1; D: NA; size: NA; V: TRBV7-9; DNA: TGTGCCAGCACCCCCCCGGATCACACTGAAGCTTTCTTT; CDR3: CASTPPDHTEAFF
J: TRBJ2-1; D: NA; size: NA; V: TRBV2; DNA: TGTGCCAGCAGTGTCATCGAGGGTACCCTCAATGAGCAGTTCTTC; CDR3: CASSVIEGTLNEQFF
J: TRBJ2-3; D: NA; size: few; V: TRBV29-1; DNA: TGCAGCGTTGAAGAGTGGGGAACGGGCACAGATACGCAGTATTTT; CDR3: CSVEEWGTGTDTQYF
J: TRBJ1-2; D: TRBD1; size: NA; V: TRBV27; DNA: TGTGCCAGCAGTGCCTCGGACAGGGGGCGCGGCTACACCTTC; CDR3: CASSASDRGRGYTF
J: TRBJ1-1; D: NA; size: NA; V: TRBV4-3; DNA: TGCGCCAGCAGCCAAGATCGGTCGCAGTACACTGAAGCTTTCTTT; CDR3: CASSQDRSQYTEAFF
J: TRBJ2-1; D: NA; size: many; V: TRBV4-1; DNA: TGCGCCAGCAGCCAAGTTGGTAGCGCCCCAGGGGGGAATGAGCAGTTCTTC; CDR3: CASSQVGSAPGGNEQFF
J: TRBJ2-1; D: NA; size: NA; V: TRBV7-9; DNA: TGTGCCAGCAGCTTAGCGGGGAACGGTGAGCAGTTCTTC; CDR3: CASSLAGNGEQFF
J: TRBJ2-1; D: TRBD1; size: few; V: TRBV20-1; DNA: TGCAGTGCTAGAGCTCGTACAGGGGCTGAGCAGTTCTTC; CDR3: CSARARTGAEQFF
J: TRBJ2-3; D: TRBD2; size: few; V: TRBV7-9; DNA: TGTGCCAGCAGCGCCCTACTAGCGGGGAGCCCTTGGGATACGCAGTATTTT; CDR3: CASSALLAGSPWDTQYF
J: TRBJ1-2; D: NA; size: NA; V: TRBV11-2; DNA: TGTGCCAGCAGCTTAGAAGGCAGGGTAAAGGATGGCTACACCTTC; CDR3: CASSLEGRVKDGYTF
J: TRBJ2-7; D: NA; size: NA; V: TRBV2; DNA: TGTGCCAGCAGTGTGGCTGGCTCCTACGAGCAGTACTTC; CDR3: CASSVAGSYEQYF
J: TRBJ2-3; D: NA; size: NA; V: TRBV5-6; DNA: TGTGCCAGCAGCTTACAGCGGGTCGGCACAGATACGCAGTATTTT; CDR3: CASSLQRVGTDTQYF
J: TRBJ2-7; D: NA; size: many; V: TRBV12-3/TRBV12-4; DNA: TGTGCCAGCAGTTTTAGTTCCGGGTTTAGCAGCGAGCAGTACTTC; CDR3: CASSFSSGFSSEQYF
J: TRBJ2-1; D: NA; size: NA; V: TRBV5-1; DNA: TGCGCCAGCAGGCGGTACTACAATGAGCAGTTCTTC; CDR3: CASRRYYNEQFF
J: TRBJ2-4; D: TRBD1; size: few; V: TRBV2; DNA: TGTGCCAGCAGTGCGGGTAGGGGGCTAGCCAAAAACATTCAGTACTTC; CDR3: CASSAGRGLAKNIQYF
J: TRBJ1-1; D: TRBD1; size: few; V: TRBV6-2/TRBV6-3; DNA: TGTGCCAGCAGCCCAACCCAATCGACAGGGCCCACTGAAGCTTTCTTT; CDR3: CASSPTQSTGPTEAFF
J: TRBJ2-7; D: TRBD1; size: few; V: TRBV5-1; DNA: TGCGCCAGCAGCCGACCGGGACAGACCTCCTACGAGCAGTACTTC; CDR3: CASSRPGQTSYEQYF
J: TRBJ1-2; D: TRBD1; size: NA; V: TRBV4-2; DNA: TGTGCCAGCAGCCAAGAATCAAGCTCGGGACAGCTATATGGCTACACCTTC; CDR3: CASSQESSSGQLYGYTF
J: TRBJ2-5; D: TRBD2; size: NA; V: TRBV7-9; DNA: TGTGCCAGCAGCCCAGCGGGGAGTGAGACCCAGTACTTC; CDR3: CASSPAGSETQYF
J: TRBJ2-5; D: TRBD2; size: many; V: TRBV6-5; DNA: TGTGCCAGCAGGAGACTAGCGGGGGGCCAAGAGACCCAGTACTTC; CDR3: CASRRLAGGQETQYF
J: TRBJ2-5; D: NA; size: many; V: TRBV6-5; DNA: TGTGCCAGCCGATACAGGGATCTGGAGACCCAGTACTTC; CDR3: CASRYRDLETQYF
J: TRBJ1-6; D: NA; size: NA; V: TRBV6-5; DNA: TGTGCCAGCAGTTACTTCTTTAATTCACCCCTCCACTTT; CDR3: CASSYFFNSPLHF
J: TRBJ2-2; D: NA; size: NA; V: TRBV20-1; DNA: TGCAGTGCTAGAGAACAGGGTCGAGGCACCGGGGAGCTGTTTTTT; CDR3: CSAREQGRGTGELFF
J: TRBJ2-5; D: NA; size: NA; V: TRBV5-4; DNA: TGTGCCAGCAGCCCAGGACACTGGGGGGACCAAGAGACCCAGTACTTC; CDR3: CASSPGHWGDQETQYF
J: TRBJ2-2; D: TRBD2; size: few; V: TRBV5-1; DNA: TGCGCCAGCAGCTTCTCCCCCAGCGGGGGACGGACCGGGGAGCTGTTTTTT; CDR3: CASSFSPSGGRTGELFF
J: TRBJ2-2; D: NA; size: NA; V: TRBV29-1; DNA: TGCAGCGTCGCGCACACCGGGGAGCTGTTTTTT; CDR3: CSVAHTGELFF
J: TRBJ1-1; D: TRBD1; size: NA; V: TRBV7-9; DNA: TGTGCCAGCAGCCCTCCGTCGACAGGGATTAACACTGAAGCTTTCTTT; CDR3: CASSPPSTGINTEAFF
J: TRBJ2-1; D: TRBD2; size: NA; V: TRBV6-5; DNA: TGTGCCAGCAGCCCTATAGCGGGGGGGCCCTATGAGCAGTTCTTC; CDR3: CASSPIAGGPYEQFF
J: TRBJ2-1; D: TRBD2; size: few; V: TRBV10-3; DNA: TGTGCCATCAGGACGGACGGGATGGGGGGGAATGAGCAGTTCTTC; CDR3: CAIRTDGMGGNEQFF
J: TRBJ1-2; D: NA; size: few; V: TRBV6-5; DNA: TGTGCCAGCAGTTACTCTAGGACAGTTGGCTACACCTTC; CDR3: CASSYSRTVGYTF
J: TRBJ2-7; D: TRBD1; size: NA; V: TRBV29-1; DNA: TGCAGCGTGAGCTGGACAGGGAGTCAGGGGTTTTACGAGCAGTACTTC; CDR3: CSVSWTGSQGFYEQYF
J: TRBJ2-3; D: NA; size: NA; V: TRBV27; DNA: TGTGCCAGCAGTTTACCCGCGGCGGATACGCAGTATTTT; CDR3: CASSLPAADTQYF
J: TRBJ1-1; D: TRBD1; size: many; V: TRBV27; DNA: TGTGCCAGCAGTTTAAAGGCCGGGACAGGGGGCACTGAAGCTTTCTTT; CDR3: CASSLKAGTGGTEAFF